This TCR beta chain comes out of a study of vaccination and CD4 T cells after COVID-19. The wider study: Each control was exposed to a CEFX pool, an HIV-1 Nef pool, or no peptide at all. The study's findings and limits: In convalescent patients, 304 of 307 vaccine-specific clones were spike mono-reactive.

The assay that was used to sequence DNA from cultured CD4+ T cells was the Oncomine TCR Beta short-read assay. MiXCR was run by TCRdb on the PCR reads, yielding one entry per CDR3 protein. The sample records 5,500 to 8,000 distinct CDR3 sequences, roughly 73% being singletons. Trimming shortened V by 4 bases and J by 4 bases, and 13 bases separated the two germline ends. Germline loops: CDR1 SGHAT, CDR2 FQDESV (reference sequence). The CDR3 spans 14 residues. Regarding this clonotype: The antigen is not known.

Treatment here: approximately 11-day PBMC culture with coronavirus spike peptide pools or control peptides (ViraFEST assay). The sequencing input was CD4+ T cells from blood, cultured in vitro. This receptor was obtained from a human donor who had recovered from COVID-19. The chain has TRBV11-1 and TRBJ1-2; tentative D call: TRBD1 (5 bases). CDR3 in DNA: TGTGCCAGCAGCTGGGGGTTTGAGGGCTATGGCTACACCTTC. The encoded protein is CASSWGFEGYGYTF.